Below are 20 T cell receptor beta chains sequenced from a single sample in a study of cytomegalovirus exposure and HLA in healthy donors. The primer mix had 60 Vbeta and 13 Jbeta primers. The assay was immunoSEQ multiplex PCR, and TCRdb's table has in-frame clones only and misses some. This repertoire includes 180,000 or so clones. Sequencing was performed on PBMCs. These receptors came from a woman younger than 35 in good health and CMV-seropositive.

The chain uses TRBV25-1 and TRBJ1-2; a weak D match, TRBD1 (6 bases). Germline CDR1 MGHDK, CDR2 SYGVNS. V was shortened by 1 base and J by 3 bases, with 18 bases between the two germline ends. CDR3 length: 17 amino acids. The CDR3 bases are TGTGCCAGCAGTGAATTCGCCCCCACAGGGAGGGACTATGGCTACACCTTC. It codes for CASSEFAPTGRDYGYTF.

This rearrangement joins TRBV27 to TRBJ2-1; 8 bases are shared with TRBD1. V lost 4 bases, J lost 1 base, and 3 bases stayed unmatched. Germline CDR1 MNHEY, CDR2 SMNVEV (reference sequence). There are 15 residues in the CDR3. This CDR3 is CASSSRDRSYNEQFF. CDR3 nucleotides: TGTGCCAGCAGTTCCCGGGACAGGTCCTACAATGAGCAGTTCTTC.

The chain has TRBV6-1 and TRBJ1-4; the match to TRBD1 covers 12 bases. Looked up from germline, CDR1 is MNHNS and CDR2 is SASEGT. J lost 13 bases, V lost 0 bases, and 9 bases had no gene match. This CDR3 has 16 residues. CDR3 in amino acids: CASSEAPGTGGAGLFF. The CDR3 nucleotides read TGTGCCAGCAGTGAAGCGCCCGGGACAGGGGGCGCAGGACTGTTTTTT.

The rearrangement uses TRBV5-4 and TRBJ2-7, with TRBD1 identical over 8 bases. The ends lost 3 bases at V and 5 bases at J; junction bases unmatched: 13. CDR3 size: 16 residues. Germline lookup yields CDR1 SGHNT and CDR2 YYREEE (reference sequence). CDR3 sequence: CASSSHGQGRTHEQYF. Written as DNA, the CDR3 is TGTGCCAGCAGCTCCCATGGACAGGGTAGGACCCACGAGCAGTACTTC.

The rearrangement joins TRBV10-3 to TRBJ1-1, with TRBD1 matching over 7 bases. This CDR3 spans 14 amino acids. CDR1 and CDR2 (germline): ENHRY, SYGVKD. Unmatched junction bases numbered 5, after V lost 3 bases and J lost 4 bases. The CDR3 here is CAISDRQGSTEAFF. In DNA form, the CDR3 reads TGTGCCATCAGTGACAGACAGGGCAGCACTGAAGCTTTCTTT.

The rearrangement links TRBV5-1 to TRBJ2-7, with a tentative D call TRBD2 (6 bases). Germline CDR1 SGHRS, CDR2 YFSETQ. The CDR3 spans 15 residues. Trimming pared 0 bases from V and 0 bases from J, leaving 10 bases between. This CDR3 reads CASSLERVNSYEQYF. The CDR3 nucleotides read TGCGCCAGCAGCTTGGAGCGGGTTAACTCCTACGAGCAGTACTTC.

This chain joins TRBV9 and TRBJ2-7; 9 nucleotides match TRBD2. V shed 3 bases and J 0 bases; nucleotides not matched to a gene: 1. CDR3 size: 14 residues. Per germline, CDR1 SGDLS and CDR2 YYNGEE. The CDR3 loop is CASSAAGGSYEQYF. The DNA of the CDR3 is TGTGCCAGCAGCGCAGCGGGAGGCTCCTACGAGCAGTACTTC.

The gene calls are TRBV15 and TRBJ2-7, with TRBD2 matching 9 bases. This CDR3 comprises 15 residues. Losses at the gene ends were 1 base for V and 4 bases for J; bases not matched to a gene: 5. The germline gives CDR1 LNHNV, CDR2 YYDKDF (reference sequence). Written as DNA, the CDR3 is TGTGCCACCAGCAGAGGGCTAGCGGGATGGTACGAGCAGTACTTC. The encoded protein is CATSRGLAGWYEQYF.

The CDR3 protein is CAWSARQGMTFF. CDR3 coding DNA: TGTGCCTGGAGTGCACGACAGGGGATGACTTTCTTT. V and J are TRBV30 and TRBJ1-1, with TRBD1 identical over 8 bases. Germline V CDR1 and CDR2: GTSNPN, SVGIG (reference sequence). V lost 1 base, J lost 12 bases, and 7 bases stayed unmatched. CDR3 length: 12 residues.

CDR3 residues: CASGLEAGATSYNEQFF. In nucleotides, the CDR3 is TGTGCTAGTGGTTTGGAGGCGGGGGCGACCTCCTACAATGAGCAGTTCTTC. The chain couples TRBV12-5 to TRBJ2-1, with a weak D call TRBD2 (7 bases). V lost 1 base and J lost 0, with 13 bases in between. CDR1 is LGHNT and CDR2 is FRNRAP in the germline V gene. The length of the CDR3 is 17 residues.

The genes are TRBV5-4 and TRBJ2-5; TRBD2 matches 12 bases. Germline trimming cut 4 bases from V and 2 bases from J; bases unmatched to any gene: 9. The CDR3 loop spans 17 amino acids. Germline CDR1 is SGHNT and CDR2 is YYREEE (reference sequence). The CDR3 DNA reads TGTGCCAGCAGCCTAGGACGGACTAGCGGGGCACAAGAGACCCAGTACTTC. Protein sequence: CASSLGRTSGAQETQYF.

The chain couples TRBV25-1 to TRBJ2-1; D not resolved. This CDR3 has 12 residues. CDR1 is MGHDK, CDR2 SYGVNS, per germline. With 4 bases removed from V and 9 bases from J, the gap between germline ends came to 10 bases. CDR3 in DNA: TGTGCCAGCAGTGCCCTTTGGAGTGAGCAGTTCTTC. It encodes CASSALWSEQFF.

The rearrangement uses TRBV2 and TRBJ1-1; D gene unclear. V shed 3 bases and J shed 4 bases, with 15 bases lying between them. The CDR3 sequence is 15 residues long. CDR1 is SNHLY, CDR2 FYNNEI, per germline. CDR3 coding DNA: TGTGCCAGCAGTGAGGTGCGAGGGTTGGGCACTGAAGCTTTCTTT. This translates into CASSEVRGLGTEAFF.

The chain joins TRBV5-1 to TRBJ1-1; 10 bases line up with TRBD1. This CDR3 contains 17 residues. In germline, CDR1 is SGHRS, CDR2 YFSETQ. The V gene end was trimmed by 4 bases and the J gene end by 4 bases; junction bases not matched to a gene: 13. In DNA form, the CDR3 reads TGCGCCAGCAGCGAAGGGACAGGGGCGGCGGGGGGCACTGAAGCTTTCTTT. Encoded protein: CASSEGTGAAGGTEAFF.

The chain links TRBV10-3 to TRBJ2-7; the D is unclear. Germline V CDR1 and CDR2: ENHRY, SYGVKD. V shed 9 bases and J shed 0 bases, with 12 bases lying between them. There are 13 residues in the CDR3. CDR3 nucleotides: TGTGCCATTTCACCGTTTAGCTCCTACGAGCAGTACTTC. Translated, it gives CAISPFSSYEQYF.

This chain links TRBV2 with TRBJ2-7; D perhaps matches TRBD1 (5 bases). The V gene lost 6 bases and the J gene lost 3 bases, with 15 bases spanning the gap. The CDR3 is 14 amino acids. The germline CDR1 and CDR2 sequences are SNHLY and FYNNEI. Written as DNA, the CDR3 is TGTGCCAGCAGAAGAAGGGGTGGGTACTACGAGCAGTACTTC. It is translated as CASRRRGGYYEQYF.

The chain couples TRBV10-1 to TRBJ1-4; D is unresolved. V was cut by 0 bases and J by 5 bases, with 16 bases left in between. The CDR3 runs to 17 residues. Germline assignment: CDR1 WNHNN and CDR2 SYGVQD (reference sequence). The CDR3: CASSESSSTFTNEKLFF. The CDR3 DNA sequence: TGCGCCAGCAGTGAGTCGAGTTCGACTTTCACCAATGAAAAACTGTTTTTT.

The rearrangement uses TRBV5-1 and TRBJ2-1; possibly TRBD1 for D (5 bases). V lost 0 bases and J lost 7, with 14 bases in between. Germline CDR1 SGHRS, CDR2 YFSETQ. The CDR3 spans 15 residues. CDR3 sequence reads: CASSLGRGVINEQFF. For the CDR3, the DNA is TGCGCCAGCAGCTTGGGTAGGGGTGTTATAAATGAGCAGTTCTTC.

This chain uses TRBV27 with TRBJ2-7, with a tentative D call TRBD1 (6 bases). The CDR3 runs 13 residues. V lost 4 bases and J lost 2, with 9 bases in between. Germline V CDR1 and CDR2: MNHEY, SMNVEV (reference sequence). This CDR3 is CASSSRGPYEQYF. The CDR3 DNA follows: TGTGCCAGCAGTTCCAGGGGACCCTACGAGCAGTACTTC.

This chain links TRBV27 with TRBJ2-1, with 10 bases fitting TRBD1. V was clipped by 3 bases and J by 6 bases; unmatched bases: 14. Germline CDR1 MNHEY, CDR2 SMNVEV (reference sequence). The CDR3 is 18 residues long. For the CDR3, the DNA is TGTGCCAGCAGTTTCGAACTCCCTGGGACAGGGGTGCCCAATGAGCAGTTCTTC. Translation gives CASSFELPGTGVPNEQFF.